These 19 T cell receptor beta chains share one sample of origin, sequenced in a study of T-cell reconstitution after alpha-beta-depleted transplantation in children. Unique molecular identifiers featured in how the TCRbeta library was prepared. TCRdb ran MiXCR on the PCR reads and lists one entry per CDR3 protein. The table records approximately 400,000 distinct CDR3 sequences, roughly a tenth of them present only once. The sequences come from PBMCs from the stem cell graft donor, collected from the stem cell graft. The receptors derive from a human donor who donated a stem cell graft to a child with acute myeloid leukemia.

A note on this clonotype: Relative to the germline gene, one junction end is altered; a read error may explain this. The chain links TRBV7-7 to TRBJ2-1; D possibly corresponds to TRBD1 (6 bases). Germline values: CDR1 SSHAT, CDR2 FNYEAQ (reference sequence). The CDR3 runs to 13 residues. The CDR3 nucleotides read TGTGCTAGCAGCCCCCCAGGGGAGTGGGAGCAGTTCTTC. It is translated as CASSPPGEWEQFF.

There are a few counts of this clonotype. The chain employs TRBV21-1 and TRBJ2-3; the D call of TRBD2 is as the table states it, not checked on the DNA. TRBV21-1 represents a pseudogene. The CDR3 runs to 17 residues. CDR3 region: CASSHSSAGMATDTQYF. The CDR3 nucleotides are TGTGCCAGCAGCCATTCGTCAGCGGGAATGGCCACAGATACGCAGTATTTT.

Of note for this clonotype: This may stem from a read error, because a much larger clone lies one nucleotide away. The chain combines TRBV12-3 or TRBV12-4 with TRBJ2-3; D might be TRBD2 (5 bases). This CDR3 contains 12 residues. The CDR3 spells CASSEWGDTRYF. CDR3 nucleotide sequence: TGTGCCAGTAGCGAATGGGGAGATACGCGGTATTTT.

V is TRBV7-8 and J is TRBJ2-1; D gene uncertain. The CDR3 length is 16 residues. The V end was cut by 5 bases, the J end by 7 bases, with 21 bases between. Looked up from germline, CDR1 is SGHVS and CDR2 is FQNEAQ. The CDR3 loop reads CASSLRRVGSQNEQFF. The CDR3 DNA sequence: TGTGCCAGCAGCCTTCGCCGAGTCGGCTCACAAAATGAGCAGTTCTTC.

This clonotype was observed many times. This rearrangement joins TRBV30 to TRBJ1-1, with TRBD1 as a possible D gene (5 bases). CDR3 length: 15 amino acids. The V end was cut by 2 bases, the J end by 6 bases, with 19 bases between. Germline assignment: CDR1 GTSNPN and CDR2 SVGIG (reference sequence). CDR3 sequence reads: CAWSSGRRGVPEAFF. The CDR3 DNA is TGTGCCTGGAGTTCGGGCCGAAGAGGGGTCCCTGAAGCTTTCTTT. Based on the CDR3 plus reference TRBV30 and TRBJ1-1, the full variable domain is SQTIHQWPATLVQPVGSPLSLECTVEGTSNPNLYWYRQAAGRGLQLLFYSVGIGQISSEVPQNLSASRPQDRQFILSSKKLLLSDSGFYLCAWSSGRRGVPEAFFGQGTRLTVV.

This clonotype was observed once. The chain joins TRBV7-2 to TRBJ2-1; 10 bases fit TRBD2. Germline CDR1 SGHTA, CDR2 FQGNSA. V was pared by 4 bases and J by 8 bases, with 5 bases of the junction left unmatched. The CDR3 has 14 residues. CDR3 nucleotide sequence: TGTGCCAGCAGCTATAGCGGGAGGATGTATGAGCAGTTCTTC. This encodes CASSYSGRMYEQFF. Full variable domain (missing parts from reference TRBV7-2 and TRBJ2-1): GAGVSQSPSNKVTEKGKDVELRCDPISGHTALYWYRQSLGQGLEFLIYFQGNSAPDKSGLPSDRFSAERTGGSVSTLTIQRTQQEDSAVYLCASSYSGRMYEQFFGPGTRLTVL.

This clonotype was detected a few times. J is TRBJ1-1 and V is TRBV20-1; D remains ambiguous. V shed 3 bases and J shed 1 base, with 15 bases lying between them. The CDR3 has 15 residues. Germline V gene data show CDR1 as DFQATT and CDR2 as SNEGSKA (reference sequence). CDR3 bases: TGCAGTGCTAGTGAGACCAGGCGGACGAACACTGAAGCTTTCTTT. Translation: CSASETRRTNTEAFF.

This clonotype was found a few times. The chain links TRBV7-6 to TRBJ1-2; D not certain. V shed 5 bases and J shed 2 bases, with 15 bases lying between them. The CDR3 consists of 15 residues. The V gene's germline CDR1 is SGHVS and CDR2 FNYEAQ. CDR3 DNA sequence: TGTGCCAGCAGCCCAGACCCGGCGGGCAACTATGGCTACACCTTC. It encodes CASSPDPAGNYGYTF. The full variable domain, completed using reference TRBV7-6 and TRBJ1-2, is GAGVSQSPRYKVTKRGQDVALRCDPISGHVSLYWYRQALGQGPEFLTYFNYEAQQDKSGLPNDRFSAERPEGSISTLTIQRTEQRDSAMYRCASSPDPAGNYGYTFGSGTRLTVV.

This chain links TRBV10-3 with TRBJ2-1; 8 bases agree with TRBD2. This CDR3 comprises 17 residues. The ends lost 6 bases at V and 0 bases at J; junction bases unmatched: 10. Germline-derived CDR1 and CDR2 are ENHRY and SYGVKD. The CDR3 DNA reads TGTGCCATCAGCAAAGCGGGGGCCCGAAGCTCCTACAATGAGCAGTTCTTC. Amino acids: CAISKAGARSSYNEQFF.

The genes are TRBV7-8 and TRBJ2-7; 12 nucleotides align to TRBD1. V lost 5 bases, J lost 4 bases, and 6 bases stayed unmatched. The CDR3 consists of 15 residues. Germline CDR1 reads SGHVS; CDR2 reads FQNEAQ. This chain's CDR3 is CASSTMGQGAYEQYF. DNA of the CDR3: TGTGCCAGCAGCACAATGGGACAGGGGGCATACGAGCAGTACTTC.

This chain connects TRBV6-5 to TRBJ2-5; D might be TRBD1 or TRBD2, each matching 6 bases. V dropped 2 bases and J dropped 4 bases, with 17 bases sitting between them. The CDR3 sequence is 16 residues long. Germline V CDR1 and CDR2: MNHEY, SVGAGI. The CDR3 DNA is TGTGCCAGCAGTTACCGGGGGCCTCCGGGGCCAGAGACCCAGTACTTC. It translates to CASSYRGPPGPETQYF.

V usage is TRBV11-1 and J usage is TRBJ2-7; perhaps TRBD2 as D (5 bases). Trimming pared 1 base from V and 7 bases from J, leaving 11 bases between. The CDR3 consists of 13 residues. Germline V gene lookup returns CDR1 SGHAT and CDR2 FQDESV (reference sequence). Here the CDR3 reads CASSLEGEGEQYV. For the CDR3, the DNA is TGTGCCAGCAGCTTAGAGGGTGAGGGAGAGCAGTACGTC.

In its sample, this clonotype was seen a few times. This chain links TRBV7-2 with TRBJ2-5; perhaps TRBD1 as D (5 bases). Trimming took off 0 bases at V and 6 bases at J, with 14 bases between the two ends. CDR1 is SGHTA and CDR2 is FQGNSA in the germline V gene. The CDR3 extends over 15 amino acids. CDR3 loop: CASSLALTDSQTQYF. CDR3 DNA sequence: TGTGCCAGCAGCTTAGCCTTGACAGATTCACAGACCCAGTACTTC.

Turning to this clonotype: The junction does not match germline at one end; this may be a read error. The chain employs TRBV12-5 and TRBJ2-7; no clear D. The CDR3 length is 14 residues. CDR1 is LGHNT, CDR2 FRNRAP, per germline. The CDR3 protein is CATGLYQREKQQYF. The CDR3, as DNA: TGTGCTACTGGTTTGTACCAGCGTGAGAAGCAGCAGTACTTC.

The gene calls are TRBV7-2 and TRBJ1-1; D not resolved. V lost 6 bases to trimming and J lost 5 bases, with 16 bases between them. Per the germline V gene, CDR1 is SGHTA and CDR2 is FQGNSA. The CDR3 has 14 amino acids. CDR3 protein: CASSRRAPGTEAFF. The CDR3 nucleotides are TGTGCCAGCAGTCGCCGGGCCCCGGGGACTGAAGCTTTCTTT. Complete variable domain (other parts from reference TRBV7-2 and TRBJ1-1): GAGVSQSPSNKVTEKGKDVELRCDPISGHTALYWYRQSLGQGLEFLIYFQGNSAPDKSGLPSDRFSAERTGGSVSTLTIQRTQQEDSAVYLCASSRRAPGTEAFFGQGTRLTVV.

V and J are TRBV5-6 and TRBJ2-7, with a tentative D call TRBD2 (6 bases). Germline CDR1 SGHDT, CDR2 YYEEEE. This CDR3 has 14 residues. Trimming took off 1 base at V and 7 bases at J, with 15 bases between the two ends. CDR3: CASSLWAEAGEQYV. In nucleotides, the CDR3 is TGTGCCAGCAGCTTGTGGGCAGAGGCGGGGGAGCAGTACGTC.

This clonotype was detected only a few times. This rearrangement joins TRBV5-1 to TRBJ2-7; 9 nucleotides match TRBD1. The CDR3 has 15 amino acids. The germline gives CDR1 SGHRS, CDR2 YFSETQ. The V segment lost 3 bases and the J segment 2 bases; nucleotides outside the gene matches: 6. CDR3 loop: CASSSDRGRTYEQYF. CDR3 nucleotides: TGCGCCAGCAGCTCTGACAGGGGGAGAACCTACGAGCAGTACTTC.

This clonotype was observed many times. The V call is TRBV10-3, the J call TRBJ2-1; unclear D gene. Germline V gene sequence: CDR1 ENHRY, CDR2 SYGVKD. This CDR3 has 13 amino acids. V lost 5 bases and J lost 0, with 5 bases in between. CDR3 region: CAISKSSYNEQFF. CDR3 DNA: TGTGCCATCAGTAAGAGCTCCTACAATGAGCAGTTCTTC.

This clonotype was detected a few times. The chain recombines TRBV20-1 with TRBJ2-1, with 11 bases matching TRBD2. Germline V lookup: CDR1 DFQATT, CDR2 SNEGSKA (reference sequence). V was pared by 1 base and J by 4 bases, with 6 bases of the junction left unmatched. The CDR3 spans 16 residues. CDR3 nucleotide sequence: TGCAGTGCTAGAGTCGGGACTAGCGGAGGATACAATGAGCAGTTCTTC. Amino acid sequence: CSARVGTSGGYNEQFF.